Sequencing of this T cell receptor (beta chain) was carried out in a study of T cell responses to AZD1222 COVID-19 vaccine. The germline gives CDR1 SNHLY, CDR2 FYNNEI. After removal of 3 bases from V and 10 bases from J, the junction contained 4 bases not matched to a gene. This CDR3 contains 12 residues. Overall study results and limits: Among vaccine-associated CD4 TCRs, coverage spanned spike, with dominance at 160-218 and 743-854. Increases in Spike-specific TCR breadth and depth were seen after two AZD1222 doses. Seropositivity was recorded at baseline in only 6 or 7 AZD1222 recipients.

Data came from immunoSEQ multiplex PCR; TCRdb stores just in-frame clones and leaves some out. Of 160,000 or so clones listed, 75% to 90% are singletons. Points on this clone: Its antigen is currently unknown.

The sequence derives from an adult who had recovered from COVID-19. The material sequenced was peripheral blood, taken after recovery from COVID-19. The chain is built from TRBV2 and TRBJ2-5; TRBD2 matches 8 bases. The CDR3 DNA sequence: TGTGCCAGCAGTGACGGGGCGGGGGGCCAGTACTTC. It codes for CASSDGAGGQYF.